This TCR beta chain derives from a study of blood T cell repertoires in COVID-19. Study-wide context: Specimens from acute and convalescent COVID-19 originated in the United States, Italy and Spain. Sample material is recorded as cDNA or gDNA derived from T cells, B-cell-depleted T cells, or PBMCs.

In the original workflow: Reference gene primer amplification gave estimated nucleated cell counts. Repertoires were generated with immunoSEQ multiplex PCR, while TCRdb's copy carries only in-frame clones and drops some. V and J calls plus clone size are reproduced from that table; the DNA served to infer D and trimming. The profile covers approximately 42,000 clones, with approximately 80% appearing a single time and roughly two thirds taken by the ten largest. The TCR sequence derives from a man older than 75 with acute or convalescent COVID-19. Sequencing was performed on peripheral blood.

CDR3 residues: CASSYQGSSYEQYF. The CDR3 DNA sequence: TGTGCCAGCAGTTACCAGGGGAGCTCCTACGAGCAGTACTTC. This chain joins TRBV28 and TRBJ2-7; possible D gene TRBD1, 6 bases. The CDR3 consists of 14 residues. The V end was cut by 4 bases, the J end by 0 bases, with 10 bases between. Germline V gene lookup returns CDR1 MDHEN and CDR2 SYDVKM.